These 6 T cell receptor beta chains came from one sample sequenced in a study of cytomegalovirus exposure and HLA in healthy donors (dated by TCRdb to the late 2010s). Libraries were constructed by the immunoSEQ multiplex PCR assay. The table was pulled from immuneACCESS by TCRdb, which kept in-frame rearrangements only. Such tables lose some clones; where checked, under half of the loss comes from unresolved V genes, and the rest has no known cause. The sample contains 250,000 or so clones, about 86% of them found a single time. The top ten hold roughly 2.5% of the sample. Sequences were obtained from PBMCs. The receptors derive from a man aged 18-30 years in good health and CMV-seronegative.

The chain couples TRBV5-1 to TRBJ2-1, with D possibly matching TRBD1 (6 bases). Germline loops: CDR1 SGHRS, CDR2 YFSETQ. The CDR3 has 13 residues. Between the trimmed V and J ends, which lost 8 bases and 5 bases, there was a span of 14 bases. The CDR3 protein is CASRTEGDNEQFF. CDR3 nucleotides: TGCGCCAGTAGGACAGAAGGCGACAATGAGCAGTTCTTC. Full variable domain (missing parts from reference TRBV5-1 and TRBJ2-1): KAGVTQTPRYLIKTRGQQVTLSCSPISGHRSVSWYQQTPGQGLQFLFEYFSETQRNKGNFPGRFSGRQFSNSRSEMNVSTLELGDSALYLCASRTEGDNEQFFGPGTRLTVL.

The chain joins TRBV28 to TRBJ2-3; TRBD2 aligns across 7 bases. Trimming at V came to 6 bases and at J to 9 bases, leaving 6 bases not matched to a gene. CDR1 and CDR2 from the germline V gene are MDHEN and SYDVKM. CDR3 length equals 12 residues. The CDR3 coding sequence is TGTGCCAGCAGCTATCGGGGGGAAACGCAGTATTTT. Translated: CASSYRGETQYF.

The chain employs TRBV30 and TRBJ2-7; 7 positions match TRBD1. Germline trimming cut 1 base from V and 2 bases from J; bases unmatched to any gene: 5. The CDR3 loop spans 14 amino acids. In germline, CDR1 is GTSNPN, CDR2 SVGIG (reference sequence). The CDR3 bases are TGTGCCTGGAGTGCCGGACAGGCCACCTACGAGCAGTACTTC. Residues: CAWSAGQATYEQYF.

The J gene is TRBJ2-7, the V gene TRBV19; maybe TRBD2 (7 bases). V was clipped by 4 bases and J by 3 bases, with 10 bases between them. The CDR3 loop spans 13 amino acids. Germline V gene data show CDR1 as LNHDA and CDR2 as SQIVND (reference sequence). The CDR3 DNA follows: TGTGCCAGTAGTAGCGGGGGACACTACGAGCAGTACTTC. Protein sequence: CASSSGGHYEQYF.

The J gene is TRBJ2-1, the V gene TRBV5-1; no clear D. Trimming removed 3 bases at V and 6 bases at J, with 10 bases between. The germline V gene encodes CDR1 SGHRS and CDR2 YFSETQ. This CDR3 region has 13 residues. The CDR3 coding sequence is TGCGCCAGCAGCTGGTCCAGTGGCAATGAGCAGTTCTTC. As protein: CASSWSSGNEQFF.

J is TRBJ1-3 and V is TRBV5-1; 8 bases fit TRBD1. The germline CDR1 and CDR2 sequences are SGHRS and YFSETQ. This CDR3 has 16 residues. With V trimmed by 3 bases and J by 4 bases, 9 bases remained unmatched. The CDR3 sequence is CASSWEGQGSGNTIYF. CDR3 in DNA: TGCGCCAGCAGCTGGGAAGGACAGGGTTCCGGAAACACCATATATTTT.